This T cell receptor beta chain came from a study of graft-versus-host responses after intestinal transplantation. Background on the study: Every one of the recipients received anti-thymocyte globulin induction and afterwards took tacrolimus and steroids for roughly 3 years.

Generated by immunoSEQ multiplex PCR, the TCRdb table keeps only in-frame clones and is missing some. Counted here are roughly 97,000 clones, roughly 90% occurring once; the ten biggest clones make up 0.7% to 0.9%. Turning to this clone: Its antigen is not identified.

CDR3 length: 13 residues. Germline V CDR1 and CDR2: SGHKS, YYEKEE (reference sequence). V shed 0 bases and J shed 8 bases, with 8 bases lying between them. The chain carries TRBV5-5 and TRBJ1-4; D not resolved. Material: unstimulated CD4+ T cells sorted from spleen or lymph node cells, obtained before intestinal transplant. The TCR originated in a human donor who received an intestinal transplant. CDR3: CASSLEGWEKLFF. CDR3 nucleotide sequence: TGTGCCAGCAGCTTGGAGGGTTGGGAAAAACTGTTTTTT.